What follows is one TCR beta chain and its context. Its antigen is not yet known. Per-nucleotide qualities are absent, and no much larger clonotype sits a single base away. The CDR3 regions of human TCRbeta chains were analyzed by immunosequencing. As for how the authors treated the data: Repertoire TCRs were checked for matches against a reference library of SARS-CoV-2-specific TCRs that had been generated using the MIRA antigen-specificity platform. Breadth meant the fraction of unique TCRs that were SARS-CoV-2-associated, whereas depth meant the fraction of total T cells that were SARS-CoV-2-associated. Using the MIRA data, each spike-specific TCR was assigned both to the spike region to which the TCR was reactive and to a CD4 or CD8 class. Log10-transformed breadth and depth values were compared by one-way ANOVA with Sidak's multiple comparisons tests. This is the immuneACCESS table as TCRdb keeps it, with only in-frame sequences that have V and J called. A part of the clones is gone; compared with another copy, unresolved V genes explain less than half, and the rest is unexplained. V, J and clone size derive from that table, while D and trimming were established from the DNA sequence. The sample table shows about 110,000 clones, and around 89% are seen once. Clones ranked in the top ten supply 4.5% to 6% of the sample.

CDR1 and CDR2, looked up from the germline V gene, are SGHAT and FQNNGV. V is pruned by 5 bases and J by 5 bases, leaving 7 bases of the junction without a gene match. From its cysteine to its phenylalanine, the CDR3 spans 15 amino acids. The entry retains the CDR3 DNA only, 45 bases that are in frame from base 1. This sample stems from a study of T cell responses to AZD1222 COVID-19 vaccine (dated by TCRdb to the early 2020s). With respect to the entire study: AZD1222 recipients given second doses at about 4 weeks or at about 12 weeks were pooled, since spike-specific TCR depth and breadth were not found to differ between the two schedules. A total of approximately 230 trial participants underwent TCR sequencing, of whom around 200 received two doses of AZD1222 and about 26 received two doses of the MenACWY control vaccine. Trial participants were enrolled into age subgroups of 18-55, 56-69 and 70-plus years, which contained 148, 28 and 57 TCR-sequenced participants, respectively.

The paper's findings and limits, for the study overall: Nearly half of unique spike-specific TCRs reportedly recognized epitopes outside regions mutated in the B.1.351 and B.1.1.7 variants. The vaccine-associated CD4 TCRs covered the entire spike protein, and the dominant responses fell in regions 160-218 and 743-854. In the small 56-69-year group, the increase in depth fell short of significance, most likely because of low power. Only six AZD1222 recipients were SARS-CoV-2 seropositive at baseline, limiting conclusions about previously exposed vaccinees. Spike-specific TCR breadth and depth rose significantly after two AZD1222 doses compared with day 0 and with MenACWY recipients. Because no day 14 peak-response samples were available, repertoires were characterized only after the peak T cell response. Participants were mostly white British, with more females than males. The authors suggested clonal diversity may have been underestimated.

The sample's time point, from its label and the paper: baseline before first vaccination. Samples from vaccinated people were obtained from the UK trials COV001 and COV002, which included a single-blind randomized controlled phase 2/3 trial of AZD1222 (ChAdOx1 nCoV-19) in healthy adults. For TCRbeta chain sequencing, PBMC samples from trial participants were taken at day 0 and at day 28 after the second dose. The starting material was peripheral blood, obtained on day 0 of AZD1222 vaccination. The chain employs TRBV11-2 and TRBJ2-2; 8 bases in the middle match TRBD2. The receptor was isolated from an adult in good health. Read as DNA, the sequence is TGTGCCAGCAGCACAGCGGGGGCGGGGACCGGGGAGCTGTTTTTT. The translation is CASSTAGAGTGELFF.